This is a list of T cell receptor beta chains from one sample in a study of identical twins. One entry per CDR3 protein, called by TCRdb with MiXCR from the 5' RACE reads. The sample records approximately 500,000 distinct CDR3 sequences, roughly 24% being singletons. This same sample was also part of a study on T cells expressing NK-cell markers.

Material: CD4+ T cells sorted from blood. These receptors were collected from a woman between 18 and 29 years old in good health. The CDR3 runs from the conserved cysteine through the conserved F or W. The D gene is left open where the match is weak. Not every row has a clone size; where given, it reads once, few, many or a size class.

>NA|TRBV6-1|TRBJ2-1|NA
TGTGCCAGCAGTGGAGGTAGGACTCTCTCCTACAATGAGCAGTTCTTC
CASSGGRTLSYNEQFF
>few|TRBV20-1|TRBJ2-1|TRBD2
TGCAGTGCTAGAGCTGACCTTAGACTAGCGGGCTCCTACAATGAGCAGTTCTTC
CSARADLRLAGSYNEQFF
>NA|TRBV27|TRBJ2-2|NA
TGTGCCAGCAGTTCCGTGACGGGGAGCTACACCGGGGAGCTGTTTTTT
CASSSVTGSYTGELFF
>NA|TRBV20-1|TRBJ2-1|NA
TGCAGTGCTAGAACGCCTAGCGCAGGGTCCTACAATGAGCAGTTCTTC
CSARTPSAGSYNEQFF
>NA|TRBV5-1|TRBJ2-2|NA
TGCGCCAGCAGCCGACAGTACACCGGGGAGCTGTTTTTT
CASSRQYTGELFF
>once|TRBV6-2/TRBV6-3|TRBJ1-1|NA
TGTGCCAGCAGTTACGGACACCCTACGAACACTGAAGCTTTCTTT
CASSYGHPTNTEAFF
>NA|TRBV12-3/TRBV12-4|TRBJ1-5|TRBD1
TGTGCCAGCAGTATGGGACAGAGGAGTTATCAGCCCCAGCATTTT
CASSMGQRSYQPQHF
>NA|TRBV5-1|TRBJ2-6|NA
TGCGCCAGCAGCTTGGGGGTGAGCAGCTCTGGGGCCAACGTCCTGACTTTC
CASSLGVSSSGANVLTF
>NA|TRBV12-3/TRBV12-4|TRBJ2-7|NA
TGTGCCAGCAGTTTCCGGGTAAGCTCCTACGAGCAGTACTTC
CASSFRVSSYEQYF
>NA|TRBV7-9|TRBJ2-6|NA
TGTGCCAGCAGCTTATATCGCTCAGGGAGTGGGGCCAACGTCCTGACTTTC
CASSLYRSGSGANVLTF
>NA|TRBV5-1|TRBJ2-5|TRBD2
TGCGCCAGCAGCTTGGCCGTTAGCGGGGGGTCCCAAGAGACCCAGTACTTC
CASSLAVSGGSQETQYF
>many|TRBV5-1|TRBJ2-5|TRBD2
TGTGCCAGCAGCTTAGCCGGGGGGAAAGAGACCCAGTACTTC
CASSLAGGKETQYF
>NA|TRBV6-1|TRBJ2-2|NA
TGTGCCAGCAGTCCAGTCAACACCGGGGAGCTGTTTTTT
CASSPVNTGELFF
>NA|TRBV28|TRBJ2-7|NA
TGTGCCAGCAATCAGGGCTCCTACGAGCAGTACTTC
CASNQGSYEQYF
>NA|TRBV7-9|TRBJ2-1|NA
TGTGCCATCCACCAGGAGGACGAGGGTGGTAATGAGCAGTTCTTC
CAIHQEDEGGNEQFF
>NA|TRBV6-4|TRBJ2-1|NA
TGTGCCAGCAGAGCCGACAGTTTCTACAATGAGCAGTTCTTC
CASRADSFYNEQFF
>NA|TRBV7-9|TRBJ2-2|TRBD1
TGTGCCAGCAGCGCCGCGGGACAGGGGAACACCGGGGAGCTGTTTTTT
CASSAAGQGNTGELFF